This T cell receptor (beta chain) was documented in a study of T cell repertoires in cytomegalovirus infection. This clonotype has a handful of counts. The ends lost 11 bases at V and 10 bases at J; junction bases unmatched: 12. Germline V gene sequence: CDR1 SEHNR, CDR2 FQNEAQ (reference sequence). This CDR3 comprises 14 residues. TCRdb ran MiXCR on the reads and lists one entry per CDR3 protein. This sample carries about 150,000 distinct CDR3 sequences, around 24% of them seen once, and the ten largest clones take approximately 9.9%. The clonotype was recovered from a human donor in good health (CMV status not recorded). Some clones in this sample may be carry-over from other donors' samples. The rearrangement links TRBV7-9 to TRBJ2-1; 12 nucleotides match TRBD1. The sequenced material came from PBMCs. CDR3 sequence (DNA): TGTGCCGGGGTCGGGGGGACAGGGGGCGGGGAGCAGTTCTTC. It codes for CAGVGGTGGGEQFF.